The sequence of this TCR beta chain was determined in a study of T cells expressing NK-cell markers. Study at large: It was from sorted CD3+CD56+NKG2C+, CD3+CD56+NKG2C- and CD3+CD56-NKG2C+ T cells that TCR beta repertoires came. HCMV seropositivity marked seven of the eight sequenced donors; one was seronegative. General observations from the study: In several donors, dominant clonotypes made up 28.3-60.1% of CD3+CD56-NKG2C+ cells.

From germline, CDR1 is MNHNS and CDR2 SASEGT. The CDR3 length is 15 residues. UMIs accompanied the 5'RACE template switching by which TCR beta cDNA was made. TCRdb reprocessed the 5' RACE reads; each CDR3 protein has one entry and no DNA is given. The ten most abundant clones cover 3.5% to 4.5% of a sample with about 550,000 distinct CDR3 sequences. Concerning this clonotype itself: Its antigen is undetermined.

This sequence originates from a man aged 18 to 35 in good health. The rearrangement joins TRBV6-1 to TRBJ2-3. The source material was blood T cells: a sorted CD56 or NKG2C T cell subset, CD4+ or CD8+ T cells, or bulk PBMC T cells (not recorded which). This chain's CDR3 is CASSEAGRSTDTQYF.